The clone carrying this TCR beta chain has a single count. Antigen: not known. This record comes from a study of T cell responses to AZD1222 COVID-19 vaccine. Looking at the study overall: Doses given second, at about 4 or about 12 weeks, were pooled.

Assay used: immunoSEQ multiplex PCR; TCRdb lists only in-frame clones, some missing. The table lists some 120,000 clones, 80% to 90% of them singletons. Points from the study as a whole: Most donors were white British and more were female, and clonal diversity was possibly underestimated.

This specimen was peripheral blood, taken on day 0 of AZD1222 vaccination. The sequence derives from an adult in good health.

The CDR3 sequence: CASSLSPTDGTEAFF. As DNA, the CDR3 is TGTGCCAGCAGCTTATCCCCTACTGATGGCACTGAAGCTTTCTTT. V usage is TRBV11-3 and J usage is TRBJ1-1; the D is unclear. The germline V and J ends were trimmed by 2 bases and 4 bases, with 14 bases remaining between them. The CDR3 runs 15 residues. Germline CDR1 and CDR2: SGHNT and YENEEA.